The 19 T cell receptor beta chains below all came from one sample that was sequenced in a study of shared clonotypes between healthy human individuals. Sequencing used immunoSEQ multiplex PCR; TCRdb keeps in-frame clones, though not all of them. The sample yields around 1,900,000 clones, about 94% seen once. Selected positively for CCR7 and CD45RO-negative, naive CD8 cells excluded terminally differentiated effector memory CD45RA+ cells. Specimen: naive CD8+ T cells from PBMCs. The receptors shown here come from a man aged 18 to 29 in good health. Some clones in this sample may be carry-over from other donors' samples.

This chain joins TRBV19 and TRBJ2-3; the D gene could be TRBD1 or TRBD2 (5 bases each). Germline loops: CDR1 LNHDA, CDR2 SQIVND (reference sequence). Trimming shortened V by 9 bases and J by 4 bases, and 14 bases separated the two germline ends. CDR3 length equals 13 residues. The CDR3, as DNA: TGTGCCAGGAAATCGGGGACGGCAGATACGCAGTATTTT. Translated, it gives CARKSGTADTQYF.

The rearrangement uses TRBV15 and TRBJ1-2; 9 positions agree with TRBD1. The junction had 6 bases not matched to a gene; V was cut back by 0 bases and J by 7 bases. The CDR3 has 15 amino acids. Germline CDR1 reads LNHNV; CDR2 reads YYDKDF (reference sequence). DNA for the CDR3: TGTGCCACCAGCAGAGATCGGGGACAGGGCTTTGGCTACACCTTC. Translating it yields CATSRDRGQGFGYTF.

The CDR3 nucleotides are TGTGCCAGCAGGAACAGGGATTATGGCTACACCTTC. Its translation is CASRNRDYGYTF. This sequence joins TRBV14 and TRBJ1-2; a possible D gene is TRBD1 (6 bases). The germline gives CDR1 SGHDN, CDR2 FVKESK. The V gene lost 6 bases and the J gene lost 5 bases, with 10 bases spanning the gap. The CDR3 has 12 amino acids.

V and J are TRBV27 and TRBJ1-2; TRBD1 matches at 7 bases. Looked up from germline, CDR1 is MNHEY and CDR2 is SMNVEV (reference sequence). J gave up 3 bases and V 7 bases, and 8 bases lay outside the gene matches. CDR3 length equals 14 residues. This chain's CDR3 is CASKDQGGDYGYTF. In nucleotides, the CDR3 is TGTGCCAGCAAAGATCAGGGGGGAGACTATGGCTACACCTTC.

The chain uses TRBV4-1 and TRBJ2-1; a weak D match, TRBD2 (5 bases). Germline-derived CDR1 and CDR2 are MGHRA and YSYEKL. The CDR3 spans 16 residues. Trimming removed 4 bases from V and 6 bases from J, with 19 bases in between. The CDR3 sequence is CASSPEGVAKTNEQFF. DNA for the CDR3: TGCGCCAGCAGCCCAGAGGGAGTAGCGAAGACCAATGAGCAGTTCTTC.

CDR3 residues: CASSEATEAFF. The CDR3 DNA follows: TGTGCCAGCAGTGAAGCTACTGAAGCTTTCTTT. The rearrangement uses TRBV2 and TRBJ1-1; no firm D call. V was pared by 0 bases and J by 5 bases, with 1 base between. The CDR3 contains 11 residues. Germline values: CDR1 SNHLY, CDR2 FYNNEI.

V gene TRBV2 combines with J gene TRBJ2-1; D is ambiguous. Germline V CDR1 and CDR2: SNHLY, FYNNEI. The ends were cut back, 2 bases at V and 2 bases at J, with 13 bases in the middle. The CDR3 is made up of 16 amino acids. CDR3 residues: CASSEFWRSAYNEQFF. The CDR3 nucleotides are TGTGCCAGCAGTGAATTTTGGAGAAGCGCCTACAATGAGCAGTTCTTC.

V and J are TRBV13 and TRBJ2-1; 13 bases align to TRBD2. In germline, CDR1 is PRHDT, CDR2 FYEKMQ (reference sequence). Trimming removed 6 bases from V and 9 bases from J; junction bases left unmatched: 11. This CDR3 contains 16 residues. The CDR3 DNA reads as TGTGCCAGCAGTTATACTGTCGGGACTAGCGGGATTGAGCAGTTCTTC. This translates into CASSYTVGTSGIEQFF.

The V call is TRBV19, the J call TRBJ2-7; D gene uncertain. Germline assignment: CDR1 LNHDA and CDR2 SQIVND (reference sequence). V was clipped by 1 base and J by 4 bases, with 14 bases between them. This CDR3 is 15 amino acids long. The CDR3 region has the DNA TGTGCCAGTAGTATAGTCAAGAGCAGACTTTACGAGCAGTACTTC. It is translated as CASSIVKSRLYEQYF.

This chain joins TRBV6-1 and TRBJ1-3; D is undetermined. CDR1 is MNHNS and CDR2 is SASEGT in the germline V gene. The CDR3 totals 14 residues. Trimming pared 6 bases from V and 4 bases from J, leaving 13 bases between. The CDR3 coding sequence is TGTGCCAGCAGGGGAACGACGGAGGGAAACACCATATATTTT. Protein sequence: CASRGTTEGNTIYF.

This chain links TRBV27 with TRBJ2-2; no clear D gene. The CDR3 sequence is 13 residues long. The V end lost 4 bases, the J end lost 0 bases, and 3 bases lay between the germline ends. Per the germline V gene, CDR1 is MNHEY and CDR2 is SMNVEV (reference sequence). The CDR3 nucleotides read TGTGCCAGCAGTTGGCCGAACACCGGGGAGCTGTTTTTT. Its translation is CASSWPNTGELFF.

The rearrangement joins TRBV14 to TRBJ2-1; 12 nucleotides line up with TRBD2. The CDR3 is 14 residues long. Trimming cost V 1 base and J 10 bases; bases outside gene matches: 2. CDR1 SGHDN and CDR2 FVKESK come from the germline V gene. CDR3 DNA sequence: TGTGCCAGCAGCCAAGGACTAGCGGGAGTAGAGCAGTTCTTC. Amino acids: CASSQGLAGVEQFF.

The V gene is TRBV13, the J gene TRBJ2-1; TRBD2 aligns across 7 bases. The CDR3 covers 15 residues. With 3 bases clipped from V and 7 bases from J, the junction kept 9 bases outside the gene matches. Germline CDR1 reads PRHDT; CDR2 reads FYEKMQ (reference sequence). CDR3 sequence: CASSFRSGMFNEQFF. The CDR3 nucleotides are TGTGCCAGCAGCTTTAGAAGCGGGATGTTTAATGAGCAGTTCTTC.

V usage is TRBV6-5 and J usage is TRBJ2-1, with 13 bases aligning to TRBD2. The length of the CDR3 is 15 residues. Germline-derived CDR1 and CDR2 are MNHEY and SVGAGI. After removal of 6 bases from V and 9 bases from J, the junction contained 8 bases not matched to a gene. This CDR3 is CASSQGLAGYGEQFF. As DNA, the CDR3 is TGTGCCAGCAGCCAGGGACTAGCGGGATATGGTGAGCAGTTCTTC.

The chain recombines TRBV9 with TRBJ2-1, with D perhaps TRBD1 or TRBD2 (5 bases each). The CDR3 has 14 amino acids. Trimming cost V 0 bases and J 7 bases, with 11 bases left between them. Germline V CDR1 and CDR2: SGDLS, YYNGEE. This CDR3 is CASSVGGVWNEQFF. CDR3 nucleotides: TGTGCCAGCAGCGTAGGAGGGGTCTGGAATGAGCAGTTCTTC.

The gene calls are TRBV15 and TRBJ2-7; 12 positions agree with TRBD2. CDR1 LNHNV and CDR2 YYDKDF come from the germline V gene (reference sequence). Trimming removed 0 bases from V and 5 bases from J; junction bases left unmatched: 5. The CDR3 has 16 amino acids. In DNA, the CDR3 is TGTGCCACCAGCAGAGATCTCCTAGCGGGAGGGAACGAGCAGTACTTC. As protein: CATSRDLLAGGNEQYF.

In this sample, this clone turned up once. V gene TRBV23-1 combines with J gene TRBJ2-6; 8 nucleotides line up with TRBD1. TRBV23-1 qualifies as an ORF whose function is uncertain. The CDR3 loop spans 16 amino acids. V shed 5 bases and J 2 bases; nucleotides not matched to a gene: 5. The CDR3 is CASSRTTGAGANVLTF. The CDR3, as DNA: TGCGCCAGCAGTAGAACGACAGGGGCTGGGGCCAACGTCCTGACTTTC.

The CDR3, as DNA: TGTGCCAGCAGTGAAACAGGGGGGGGCTGGGGAGATCAGCCCCAGCATTTT. Translating it yields CASSETGGGWGDQPQHF. The chain has TRBV2 and TRBJ1-5, with 8 positions matching TRBD1. The CDR3 consists of 17 residues. Per the germline V gene, CDR1 is SNHLY and CDR2 is FYNNEI. Trimming at V came to 2 bases and at J to 5 bases, leaving 11 bases not matched to a gene. Supplemented by reference TRBV2 and TRBJ1-5, the full variable domain reads EPEVTQTPSHQVTQMGQEVILRCVPISNHLYFYWYRQILGQKVEFLVSFYNNEISEKSEIFDDQFSVERPDGSNFTLKIRSTKLEDSAMYFCASSETGGGWGDQPQHFGDGTRLSIL.

The CDR3 loop reads CASRPPEQVQYEAFF. The CDR3 DNA is TGTGCCAGCAGACCCCCCGAACAGGTTCAATATGAAGCTTTCTTT. The chain is built from TRBV6-1 and TRBJ1-1, with a tentative D call TRBD1 (5 bases). The CDR3 is made up of 15 amino acids. Germline-derived CDR1 and CDR2 are MNHNS and SASEGT. With 6 bases removed from V and 7 bases from J, the gap between germline ends came to 21 bases.